This T cell receptor (beta chain) comes out of a study of CD8+CD57+ T cells in acquired aplastic anemia. Across the whole study: Sorted cells (CD4+ and CD8+) yielded DNA amounts that averaged about 3.1 ug.

Investigators profiled TCR beta VDJ and CDR3 from genomic DNA template. One entry per CDR3 protein results from TCRdb running MiXCR on the reads. The sample includes about 120,000 distinct CDR3 sequences, approximately 61% seen only once; the top ten take roughly 30%. CD8+CD57+ cell expansion, shown by flow cytometry, had occurred in the patients selected for sequencing. The enrolled patients all had severe acquired aplastic anemia. The sample comprised sorted CD4+, CD8+, or CD8+CD57+ T cells (not recorded which) from PBMCs. The clonotype originates from a human donor with aplastic anemia.

CDR3 region: CSAPGLAGEGQFF. As DNA, the CDR3 is TGCAGTGCACCCGGACTAGCAGGGGAGGGGCAGTTCTTC. The gene calls are TRBV20-1 and TRBJ2-1; 8 bases fit TRBD2. The V segment lost 6 bases and the J segment 12 bases; nucleotides outside the gene matches: 13. The CDR3 covers 13 residues. The germline CDR1 and CDR2 sequences are DFQATT and SNEGSKA (reference sequence).